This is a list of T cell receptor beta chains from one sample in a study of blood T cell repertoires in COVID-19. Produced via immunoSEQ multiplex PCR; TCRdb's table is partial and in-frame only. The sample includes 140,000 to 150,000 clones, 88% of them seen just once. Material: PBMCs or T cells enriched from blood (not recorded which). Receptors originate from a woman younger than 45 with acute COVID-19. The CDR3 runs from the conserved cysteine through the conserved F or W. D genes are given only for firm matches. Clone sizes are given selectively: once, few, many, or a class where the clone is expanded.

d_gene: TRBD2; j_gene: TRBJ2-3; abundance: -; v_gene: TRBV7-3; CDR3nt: TGTGCCAGCAGCCCTGGACTAGCAGCAGATACGCAGTATTTT; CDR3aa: CASSPGLAADTQYF
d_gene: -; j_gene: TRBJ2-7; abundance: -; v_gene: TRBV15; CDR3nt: TGTGCCACCAGCATTGGGCGACAGCCGTCCTACGAGCAGTACTTC; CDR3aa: CATSIGRQPSYEQYF
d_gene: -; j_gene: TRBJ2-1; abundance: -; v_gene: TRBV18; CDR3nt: TGTGCCAGCTCACCGAGCGTCGTCTACAATGAGCAGTTCTTC; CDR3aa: CASSPSVVYNEQFF
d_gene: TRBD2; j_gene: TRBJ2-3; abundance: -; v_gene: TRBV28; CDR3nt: TGTGCCAGCAGTTTCCTAGCGGTGGAAGGGAGCGCAGATACGCAGTATTTT; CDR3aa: CASSFLAVEGSADTQYF
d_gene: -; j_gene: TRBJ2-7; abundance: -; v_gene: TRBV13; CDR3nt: TGTGCCAGCAGCCCGTCGCCAGGCGTGTACGAGCAGTACTTC; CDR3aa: CASSPSPGVYEQYF
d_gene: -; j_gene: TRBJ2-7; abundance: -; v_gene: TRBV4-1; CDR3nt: TGCGCCAGCAGCCAAGAAAGGGGACTCGAGCAGTACTTC; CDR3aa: CASSQERGLEQYF
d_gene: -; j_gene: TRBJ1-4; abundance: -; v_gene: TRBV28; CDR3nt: TGTGCCAGCAGTCTTAACCACGGAAAACTGTTTTTT; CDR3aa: CASSLNHGKLFF
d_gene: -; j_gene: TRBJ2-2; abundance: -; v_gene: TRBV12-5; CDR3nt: TGTGCTAGTGGTTTGTGGGGACTCACTCACCCAGACACCGGGGAGCTGTTTTTT; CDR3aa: CASGLWGLTHPDTGELFF
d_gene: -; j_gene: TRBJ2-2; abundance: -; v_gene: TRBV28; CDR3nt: TGTGCCAGCAGTTTCTCTTGGAACACCGGGGAGCTGTTTTTT; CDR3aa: CASSFSWNTGELFF
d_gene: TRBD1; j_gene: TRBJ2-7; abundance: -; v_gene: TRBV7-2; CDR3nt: TGTGCCAGCAGCTCGAAGACAGGGGGAGGATACGAGCAGTACTTC; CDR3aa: CASSSKTGGGYEQYF
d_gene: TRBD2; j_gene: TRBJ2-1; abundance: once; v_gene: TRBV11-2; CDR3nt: TGTGCCAGCAGCTTATACGGCGGGAGCAACAATGAGCAGTTCTTC; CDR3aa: CASSLYGGSNNEQFF
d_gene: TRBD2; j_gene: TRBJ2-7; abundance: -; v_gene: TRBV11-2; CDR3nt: TGTGCCAGCAGCAGAGGACTAGCCGGAACCTACGAGCAGTACTTC; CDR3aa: CASSRGLAGTYEQYF
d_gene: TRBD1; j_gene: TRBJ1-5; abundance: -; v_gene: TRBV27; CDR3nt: TGTGCCAGCAGTGACAGGGACAGCAATCAGCCCCAGCATTTT; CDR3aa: CASSDRDSNQPQHF
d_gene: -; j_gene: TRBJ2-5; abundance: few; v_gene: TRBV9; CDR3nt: TGTGCCAGCAGCGGCAGAGCAGGGCGGGAGACCCAGTACTTC; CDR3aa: CASSGRAGRETQYF
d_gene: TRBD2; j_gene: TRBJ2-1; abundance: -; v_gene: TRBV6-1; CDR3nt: TGTGCCAGCAGTGACCAGCGGGAGACCTCCTACAATGAGCAGTTCTTC; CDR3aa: CASSDQRETSYNEQFF
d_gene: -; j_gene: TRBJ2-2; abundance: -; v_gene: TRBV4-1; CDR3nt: TGCGCCAGCAGCCCAGGGGGCGGGAGGGGCACCGGGGAGCTGTTTTTT; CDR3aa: CASSPGGGRGTGELFF
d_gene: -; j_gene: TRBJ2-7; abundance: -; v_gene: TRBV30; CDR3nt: TGTGCCTGGAGCTTGGACAATTCCTACGAGCAGTACTTC; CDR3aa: CAWSLDNSYEQYF
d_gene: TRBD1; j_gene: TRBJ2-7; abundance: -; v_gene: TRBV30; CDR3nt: TGTGCCTGGAGTCCCTTAAACAGGGGGAGCTCCTACGAGCAGTACTTC; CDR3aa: CAWSPLNRGSSYEQYF
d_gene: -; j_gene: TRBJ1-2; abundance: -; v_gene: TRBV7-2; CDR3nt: TGTGCCAGCAGCTTCGACAGAGACTATGGCTACACCTTC; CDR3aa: CASSFDRDYGYTF
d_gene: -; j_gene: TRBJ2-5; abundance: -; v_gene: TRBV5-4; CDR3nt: TGTGCCAGCAGCTTGGGGCAGCAAGAGACCCAGTACTTC; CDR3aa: CASSLGQQETQYF
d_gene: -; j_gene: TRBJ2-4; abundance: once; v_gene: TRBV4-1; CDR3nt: TGCGCCAGCAGCCCATACAGGGTTGGAGACATTCAGTACTTC; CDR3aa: CASSPYRVGDIQYF
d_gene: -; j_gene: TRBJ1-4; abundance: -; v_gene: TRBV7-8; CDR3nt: TGTGCCAGCAGCTTAAAAAGGGGTACGGATGAAAAACTGTTTTTT; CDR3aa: CASSLKRGTDEKLFF
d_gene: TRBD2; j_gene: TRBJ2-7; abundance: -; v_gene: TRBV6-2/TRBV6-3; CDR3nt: TGTGCCAGCAGTCCCCCGCGGGGGGGGGAGCAGTACGAGCAGTACTTC; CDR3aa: CASSPPRGGEQYEQYF
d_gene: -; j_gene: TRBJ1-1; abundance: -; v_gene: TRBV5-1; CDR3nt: TGCGCCAGCAGCTTGGATCTGGGAGGGAACACTGAAGCTTTCTTT; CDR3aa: CASSLDLGGNTEAFF
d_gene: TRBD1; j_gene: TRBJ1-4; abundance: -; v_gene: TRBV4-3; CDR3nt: TGCGCCAGCAGCCCCGGGACAGTTACTGCAACTAATGAAAAACTGTTTTTT; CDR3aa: CASSPGTVTATNEKLFF
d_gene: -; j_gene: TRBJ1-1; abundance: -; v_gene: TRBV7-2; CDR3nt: TGTGCCAGCAGCTTCCCCGGGAAGGGCTCGAACACTGAAGCTTTCTTT; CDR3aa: CASSFPGKGSNTEAFF
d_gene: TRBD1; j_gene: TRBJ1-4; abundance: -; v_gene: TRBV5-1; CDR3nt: TGCGCCAGCAGCTTGGATCCGACAGGGGCTGGCGAAAAACTGTTTTTT; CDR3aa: CASSLDPTGAGEKLFF
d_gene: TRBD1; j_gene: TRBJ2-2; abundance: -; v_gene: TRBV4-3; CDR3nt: TGCGCCAGCAGCTACGGGACAGTCACCGGGGAGCTGTTTTTT; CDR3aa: CASSYGTVTGELFF